Listed here are 29 T cell receptor beta chains from one sample, sequenced in a study of blood T cell repertoires in COVID-19 (dated by TCRdb to 2019 to 2021). To prepare the library, the immunoSEQ multiplex PCR assay was applied. Here the immuneACCESS table is served through TCRdb, limited to in-frame sequences with V and J called. Missing clones are a known gap in these copies; in checked studies unresolved V genes cover under half, and the rest lacks a known reason. Across this sample there are around 180,000 clones, with 65% to 85% seen only once. The ten largest account for more than 4.5% of the sample. Sequenced input: peripheral blood. The receptors were sampled from a woman in her thirties with acute or convalescent COVID-19.

This clone was seen many times. The chain uses TRBV4-2 and TRBJ2-3, with 7 nucleotides matching TRBD2. V shed 1 base, J shed 0 bases, and the junction held 10 bases outside the gene matches. The CDR3 runs 18 residues. Germline CDR1 reads LGHNA; CDR2 reads YNFKEQ. CDR3 sequence (DNA): TGTGCCAGCAGCCAAGTCTCACGGGGGGAACTTAGCACAGATACGCAGTATTTT. Translated, it gives CASSQVSRGELSTDTQYF.

The rearrangement joins TRBV6-5 to TRBJ1-4; D remains unclear. Germline CDR1 MNHEY, CDR2 SVGAGI. Deletions cut 4 bases from V and 15 bases from J, with 18 bases between. The CDR3 runs 13 residues. The CDR3 coding sequence is TGTGCCAGCAGTTCCTTAACAGACCCGACCGTGTTTTTT. Protein sequence: CASSSLTDPTVFF.

V usage is TRBV29-1 and J usage is TRBJ2-5; TRBD2 is a possible D gene (5 bases). This CDR3 contains 13 residues. V dropped 7 bases and J dropped 2 bases, with 14 bases sitting between them. CDR1 and CDR2 (germline): SQVTM, ANQGSEA. CDR3 region: CSGGLYIQETQYF. For the CDR3, the DNA is TGCAGCGGCGGACTCTATATTCAAGAGACCCAGTACTTC.

J is TRBJ2-5 and V is TRBV6-5; 9 positions agree with TRBD1. Germline loops: CDR1 MNHEY, CDR2 SVGAGI. This CDR3 is built from 15 residues. The V and J ends lost 6 bases and 4 bases, in that order; junction bases with no gene match: 9. The chain's CDR3 is CASRDYRGRRETQYF. As DNA, the CDR3 is TGTGCCAGCAGGGATTACAGGGGGCGTCGAGAGACCCAGTACTTC.

The V gene is TRBV19, the J gene TRBJ2-1; 12 bases align to TRBD2. Trimming cost V 7 bases and J 7 bases; bases outside gene matches: 8. The CDR3 consists of 15 residues. Germline V lookup: CDR1 LNHDA, CDR2 SQIVND (reference sequence). The CDR3 region has the DNA TGTGCCAGTAATGGACTAGCGGGACAAGGGAATGAGCAGTTCTTC. Amino acid sequence: CASNGLAGQGNEQFF.

V gene TRBV4-1 combines with J gene TRBJ1-6, with TRBD1 identical over 7 bases. The CDR3 has 16 residues. Germline CDR1 and CDR2: MGHRA and YSYEKL. V shed 4 bases and J 5 bases; nucleotides not matched to a gene: 8. CDR3 coding DNA: TGCGCCAGCAGCCCGGTACAGGGGATAGATAATTCACCCCTCCACTTT. It translates to CASSPVQGIDNSPLHF.

There are a few counts of this clone. The chain uses TRBV6-5 and TRBJ1-5; D may be TRBD1 (6 bases). This CDR3 is built from 14 residues. Trimming removed 4 bases from V and 2 bases from J, with 9 bases in between. CDR1 MNHEY and CDR2 SVGAGI come from the germline V gene. CDR3 protein: CASSLQGRNQPQHF. The CDR3 coding sequence is TGTGCCAGCAGTTTACAGGGACGCAATCAGCCCCAGCATTTT.

The chain uses TRBV11-2 and TRBJ2-7; tentatively, D is TRBD1 (5 bases). The CDR3 runs 15 residues. V lost 5 bases to trimming and J lost 2 bases, with 16 bases between them. Germline V gene data show CDR1 as SGHAT and CDR2 as FQNNGV. The CDR3 DNA follows: TGTGCCAGCAGCGCGGACACTCTCACACCCTACGAGCAGTACTTC. Translation: CASSADTLTPYEQYF.

The gene calls are TRBV15 and TRBJ1-6; 7 bases are a match to TRBD1. Germline CDR1 LNHNV, CDR2 YYDKDF (reference sequence). The CDR3 is made up of 14 amino acids. Trimming removed 2 bases from V and 10 bases from J; junction bases left unmatched: 5. For the CDR3, the DNA is TGTGCCACCAGCAGAATACAGGGGCAGTCACCCCTCCACTTT. This codes for CATSRIQGQSPLHF. Full variable domain (rest looked up from reference TRBV15 and TRBJ1-6): DAMVIQNPRYQVTQFGKPVTLSCSQTLNHNVMYWYQQKSSQAPKLLFHYYDKDFNNEADTPDNFQSRRPNTSFCFLDIRSPGLGDTAMYLCATSRIQGQSPLHFGNGTRLTVT.

The CDR3 loop reads CSVEAFGNTIYF. CDR3 nucleotide sequence: TGCAGCGTTGAAGCTTTCGGAAACACCATATATTTT. This chain links TRBV29-1 with TRBJ1-3; D unclear. The CDR3 has 12 residues. Trimming stripped 1 base from V and 4 bases from J, with 5 bases between. Germline V gene data show CDR1 as SQVTM and CDR2 as ANQGSEA.

The CDR3: CASSQETYMNTEAFF. As DNA, the CDR3 is TGTGCCAGCAGCCAAGAAACATACATGAACACTGAAGCTTTCTTT. The V call is TRBV4-2, the J call TRBJ1-1; no definite D call. V shed 0 bases and J shed 0 bases, with 8 bases lying between them. CDR1 is LGHNA and CDR2 is YNFKEQ in the germline V gene. The CDR3 has 15 residues.

This chain joins TRBV7-6 and TRBJ1-1; TRBD1 agrees at 8 bases. CDR3 length equals 18 residues. The V gene end was trimmed by 5 bases and the J gene end by 7 bases; junction bases not matched to a gene: 21. Germline CDR1 reads SGHVS; CDR2 reads FNYEAQ. CDR3 nucleotides: TGTGCCAGCAGCGGCCCGGAGGAACAGGGGGAATTTGGGCTTGAAGCTTTCTTT. Translating gives CASSGPEEQGEFGLEAFF.

This rearrangement joins TRBV6-5 to TRBJ1-2; TRBD1 aligns across 8 bases. Trimming took 6 bases from V and 6 from J; bases not matched to a gene: 6. The CDR3 length is 13 residues. Germline assignment: CDR1 MNHEY and CDR2 SVGAGI. The CDR3 protein is CASSPGGADGYTF. CDR3 DNA: TGTGCCAGCAGCCCAGGGGGCGCGGATGGCTACACCTTC.

The J gene is TRBJ2-2, the V gene TRBV5-4, with a possible D match to TRBD1 (6 bases). Trimming pared 5 bases from V and 1 base from J, leaving 18 bases between. CDR3 length equals 17 residues. Looked up from germline, CDR1 is SGHNT and CDR2 is YYREEE (reference sequence). In DNA, the CDR3 is TGTGCCAGCAGGGAAACGGTGCTACAGGGGAACACCGGGGAGCTGTTTTTT. Its protein product is CASRETVLQGNTGELFF.

V gene TRBV15 combines with J gene TRBJ1-2; 9 bases match TRBD1. The CDR3 has 14 residues. Germline V gene data show CDR1 as LNHNV and CDR2 as YYDKDF (reference sequence). V trimming: 4 bases; J trimming: 7 bases; junction bases outside the gene matches: 7. CDR3 sequence: CATSTGDREGGYTF. For the CDR3, the DNA is TGTGCCACCAGCACCGGGGACAGGGAGGGTGGCTACACCTTC.

The chain couples TRBV11-2 to TRBJ2-7; 11 positions match TRBD2. The trim removed 1 base at V and 2 bases at J, leaving 4 bases unmatched. Germline values: CDR1 SGHAT, CDR2 FQNNGV. This CDR3 spans 16 amino acids. CDR3 protein: CASSLVTSGGTYEQYF. CDR3 in DNA: TGTGCCAGCAGCTTAGTCACTAGCGGGGGTACCTACGAGCAGTACTTC.

In its sample, this clone was seen once. V gene TRBV9 combines with J gene TRBJ2-1; D not resolved. The germline V gene has CDR1 SGDLS and CDR2 YYNGEE. The CDR3 runs 15 residues. V was pared by 0 bases and J by 0 bases, with 7 bases between. The CDR3 region is CASSVEPSSYNEQFF. In nucleotides, the CDR3 is TGTGCCAGCAGCGTAGAGCCTAGCTCCTACAATGAGCAGTTCTTC.

This clone has more than one count but fewer than ten. One junction end disagrees with the germline gene, perhaps due to a read error. The chain employs TRBV9 and TRBJ2-3; 10 bases agree with TRBD2. CDR3 size: 16 residues. From germline, CDR1 is SGDLS and CDR2 YYNGEE. CDR3 DNA sequence: TGTGCCAGCACCGTAGCAGCGGGAGGGCCTTGGGATACGCAGTATTTT. Its translation is CASTVAAGGPWDTQYF.

The chain carries TRBV7-8 and TRBJ1-2; possible D gene TRBD1, 5 bases. This CDR3 contains 11 residues. The germline V and J ends were trimmed by 4 bases and 8 bases, with 8 bases remaining between them. Germline V gene data show CDR1 as SGHVS and CDR2 as FQNEAQ. CDR3 nucleotides: TGTGCCAGCAGCTACACAGGAGGCTACACCTTC. Encoded protein: CASSYTGGYTF.

This chain uses TRBV20-1 with TRBJ2-4; no reliable D call. CDR1 and CDR2 (germline): DFQATT, SNEGSKA (reference sequence). CDR3 size: 8 residues. The V end lost 6 bases, the J end lost 15 bases, and 9 bases lay between the germline ends. CDR3 region: CSAAYPYF. CDR3 DNA sequence: TGCAGTGCAGCTTACCCGTACTTC.

The chain employs TRBV5-1 and TRBJ1-1, with 9 bases fitting TRBD1. Trimming at V came to 6 bases and at J to 2 bases, leaving 11 bases not matched to a gene. The CDR3 is made up of 16 amino acids. Germline CDR1 reads SGHRS; CDR2 reads YFSETQ. The CDR3 bases are TGCGCCAGCACCCATTCGGGACAGGGAGGAAACACTGAAGCTTTCTTT. Encoded protein: CASTHSGQGGNTEAFF.

The J gene is TRBJ1-3, the V gene TRBV12-3 or TRBV12-4; D is uncertain. CDR3 length: 11 residues. V dropped 3 bases and J dropped 7 bases, with 4 bases sitting between them. CDR3 loop: CASSFENTIYF. In nucleotides, the CDR3 is TGTGCCAGCAGTTTCGAGAACACCATATATTTT.

The chain couples TRBV19 to TRBJ2-1, with D perhaps TRBD2 (6 bases). This CDR3 spans 15 amino acids. Germline V CDR1 and CDR2: LNHDA, SQIVND (reference sequence). V was clipped by 3 bases and J by 9 bases, with 18 bases between them. The CDR3 loop is CASSIVAGWAGEQFF. The CDR3 DNA is TGTGCCAGTAGTATCGTCGCGGGATGGGCGGGTGAGCAGTTCTTC.

The chain has TRBV7-2 and TRBJ1-2, with 8 bases matching TRBD1. V gave up 4 bases and J gave up 7 bases; unmatched junction bases: 11. This CDR3 comprises 15 residues. Per germline, CDR1 SGHTA and CDR2 FQGNSA. The CDR3 DNA is TGTGCCAGCAGCTCCCGGGACAGGTTTTTTCGTGGCTACACCTTC. Protein sequence: CASSSRDRFFRGYTF.

The chain couples TRBV19 to TRBJ2-7; 8 bases are shared with TRBD1. Germline V gives CDR1 LNHDA, CDR2 SQIVND (reference sequence). The CDR3 is 16 residues long. With 5 bases clipped from V and 4 bases from J, the junction kept 13 bases outside the gene matches. CDR3 in amino acids: CASSPQRGTGLYEQYF. Written as DNA, the CDR3 is TGTGCCAGTAGTCCTCAGAGGGGGACAGGTTTATACGAGCAGTACTTC.

The chain is built from TRBV28 and TRBJ2-7; D ambiguous. The CDR3 is made up of 16 amino acids. The V end lost 2 bases, the J end lost 0 bases, and 14 bases lay between the germline ends. Per germline, CDR1 MDHEN and CDR2 SYDVKM. The CDR3 sequence: CASSLHPELISYEQYF. In nucleotides, the CDR3 is TGTGCCAGCAGTTTACACCCTGAGCTTATCTCCTACGAGCAGTACTTC.

This clone has a handful of counts. The chain is built from TRBV13 and TRBJ2-3; the match to TRBD2 covers 12 bases. The length of the CDR3 is 20 residues. Germline V gives CDR1 PRHDT, CDR2 FYEKMQ (reference sequence). V lost 0 bases, J lost 4 bases, and 14 bases stayed unmatched. The CDR3 DNA reads TGTGCCAGCAGCTTAGGCCGGCGGGCTAGCGGGAGGGCCCTCCCAGATACGCAGTATTTT. Protein: CASSLGRRASGRALPDTQYF.

The CDR3 DNA reads as TGTGCCAGCTCACCTAGTCGGGATACGCAGTATTTT. It is translated as CASSPSRDTQYF. The rearrangement uses TRBV18 and TRBJ2-3; D not certain. The CDR3 extends over 12 amino acids. Trimming shortened V by 3 bases and J by 6 bases, and 7 bases separated the two germline ends. Germline CDR1 reads KGHSH; CDR2 reads LQKENI.

The chain is built from TRBV25-1 and TRBJ2-1, with 7 bases matching TRBD2. The CDR3 runs 12 residues. CDR1 is MGHDK, CDR2 SYGVNS, per germline. V shed 5 bases and J 9 bases; nucleotides not matched to a gene: 4. The CDR3 protein is CASSSGTGEQFF. The CDR3 DNA follows: TGTGCCAGCAGTAGCGGGACTGGTGAGCAGTTCTTC.